The following is a T cell receptor beta chain sequence with its context. The antigen is undetermined. The extraction recovered at least 5.5 micrograms of total RNA per sample. For the second PCR, which ran for 7 to 11 cycles, a sample-barcoded 5' primer and a J-beta primer mix were used. TCRdb passed the 5' RACE reads through MiXCR, listing each CDR3 protein once. The sample consists of roughly 680,000 distinct CDR3 sequences, 52% of them appearing once. V shed 5 bases, J shed 2 bases, and the junction held 8 bases outside the gene matches. Germline CDR1 and CDR2: SEHNR and FQNEAQ (reference sequence). The CDR3 has 15 amino acids. These data are taken from a study of blood T cells in healthy people across ages. As for the study in general: In model experiments, template switching was able to capture about one barcoded beta molecule for every two T cells that were present.

Broader study findings: When set beside aged donors, long-lived donors presented more naive CD4+ cells and higher diversity. Estimated diversity that came from one million T cells was considered an underestimate.

The TCR sequence derives from a woman of 80 years or more in good health. The chain couples TRBV7-9 to TRBJ2-5; 7 bases line up with TRBD1. The specimen sequenced was blood. CDR3 amino acids: CASSEGDSYQETQYF. The CDR3 coding sequence is TGTGCCAGCAGCGAGGGGGACAGTTATCAAGAGACCCAGTACTTC.